This T cell receptor beta chain came from a study of early T cells in non-severe SARS-CoV-2 infection. CDR1 is SGHTA and CDR2 is FQGTGA in the germline V gene. The CDR3 has 15 residues. Trimming took 4 bases from V and 3 from J; bases not matched to a gene: 7. One entry per CDR3 protein, called by TCRdb with MiXCR from the 5' RACE reads. The sample has more than 70,000 distinct CDR3 sequences, about 12% seen once. Sample: whole blood. The chain joins TRBV7-3 to TRBJ2-3, with 7 bases that match TRBD2. This TCR came from an adult who was a healthcare worker with PCR-confirmed SARS-CoV-2 infection or an uninfected control (not recorded which). CDR3 amino acids: CASSSSGLRTDTQYF. CDR3 bases: TGTGCCAGCAGCTCTAGCGGATTAAGGACAGATACGCAGTATTTT.